Below, 32 T cell receptor beta chains from the same sample are listed, as sequenced in a study of shared clonotypes between healthy human individuals. As defined, naive CD8 cells were CD45RO-negative and positively selected for CCR7, with terminally differentiated effector memory CD45RA+ cells excluded. Using immunoSEQ multiplex PCR, the repertoire was profiled, and TCRdb retains in-frame clones only, with some absent. This sample yields about 1,800,000 clones, of which roughly 95% are seen a single time; approximately 1% belongs to the top ten. The sample taken for sequencing was naive CD8+ T cells sorted from blood. The origin of the receptors is a young man in good health.

The chain combines TRBV7-9 with TRBJ1-2; D uncertain. The CDR3 runs to 13 residues. Germline CDR1 and CDR2: SEHNR and FQNEAQ (reference sequence). V lost 2 bases and J 6 bases, leaving 10 bases between the germline ends. CDR3 in DNA: TGTGCCAGCAGCTTATCAAGGGCAGATGGCTACACCTTC. Amino acid sequence: CASSLSRADGYTF.

The chain employs TRBV27 and TRBJ1-6; D not resolved. Germline V gene lookup returns CDR1 MNHEY and CDR2 SMNVEV (reference sequence). The ends were cut back, 2 bases at V and 0 bases at J, with 11 bases in the middle. CDR3 size: 17 residues. CDR3 DNA: TGTGCCAGCAGTTTAGACCCGCTAGGCTCCTATAATTCACCCCTCCACTTT. Translating gives CASSLDPLGSYNSPLHF.

This sequence joins TRBV5-8 and TRBJ2-7, with D perhaps matching TRBD1 (5 bases). Trimming shortened V by 0 bases and J by 3 bases, and 13 bases separated the two germline ends. The CDR3 has 15 amino acids. Germline V gene data show CDR1 as SGHTS and CDR2 as YDEGEE. The CDR3 coding sequence is TGTGCCAGCAGCTTGGGTCGGACCACAGGCTACGAGCAGTACTTC. It specifies CASSLGRTTGYEQYF. Looking up the rest from reference TRBV5-8 and TRBJ2-7 gives the full variable domain: EAGVTQSPTHLIKTRGQQATLRCSPISGHTSVYWYQQALGLGLQFLLWYDEGEERNRGNFPPRFSGRQFPNYSSELNVNALELEDSALYLCASSLGRTTGYEQYFGPGTRLTVT.

Remarks on this clone: Within the sample, other DNA sequences also encode this same CDR3. The chain uses TRBV28 and TRBJ1-4; D unclear. The germline gives CDR1 MDHEN, CDR2 SYDVKM. Trimming removed 6 bases at V and 8 bases at J, with 13 bases between. The CDR3 is made up of 13 amino acids. CDR3 amino acids: CASSFGEAEKLFF. In DNA form, the CDR3 reads TGTGCCAGCAGCTTTGGGGAGGCAGAAAAACTGTTTTTT.

This chain joins TRBV6-1 and TRBJ1-2; D remains ambiguous. Germline values: CDR1 MNHNS, CDR2 SASEGT. CDR3 length: 11 residues. V lost 5 bases, J lost 1 base, and 2 bases lay in between. The DNA for the CDR3 is TGTGCCAGCAGTTTTAACTATGGCTACACCTTC. Translation gives CASSFNYGYTF.

V is TRBV7-9 and J is TRBJ2-7; 8 nucleotides line up with TRBD1. V gave up 5 bases and J gave up 5 bases; unmatched junction bases: 11. The CDR3 is made up of 15 amino acids. CDR1 is SEHNR and CDR2 is FQNEAQ in the germline V gene (reference sequence). The CDR3, as DNA: TGTGCCAGCAGCCCTCCGGGACAGGAATTCCACGAGCAGTACTTC. Translating gives CASSPPGQEFHEQYF.

In regard to this clone: Within the sample, other DNA sequences also encode this same CDR3. The rearrangement joins TRBV7-6 to TRBJ1-1; D perhaps matches TRBD1 (6 bases). V lost 0 bases to trimming and J lost 4 bases, with 9 bases between them. The CDR3 sequence is 14 residues long. Germline assignment: CDR1 SGHVS and CDR2 FNYEAQ. The CDR3 coding sequence is TGTGCCAGCAGCTTAGCGGGGGGCGGCACTGAAGCTTTCTTT. Translated: CASSLAGGGTEAFF.

The chain joins TRBV4-3 to TRBJ2-7; D could derive from TRBD1 or TRBD2 (5 bases each). CDR3 length: 14 amino acids. Between the trimmed V and J ends, which lost 3 bases and 1 base, there was a span of 10 bases. CDR1 and CDR2 (germline): LGHNA, YSLEER. The CDR3 loop reads CASSHDGASYEQYF. The CDR3 DNA is TGCGCCAGCAGCCATGACGGGGCATCCTACGAGCAGTACTTC.

V gene TRBV7-3 combines with J gene TRBJ2-3; 8 nucleotides agree with TRBD2. CDR1 and CDR2 (germline): SGHTA, FQGTGA. Losses at the gene ends were 5 bases for V and 6 bases for J; bases not matched to a gene: 13. This CDR3 spans 16 amino acids. The CDR3 region is CASSRVSAGDPDTQYF. CDR3 coding DNA: TGTGCCAGCAGCCGAGTTTCAGCGGGGGACCCCGATACGCAGTATTTT.

This chain uses TRBV11-2 with TRBJ2-5; D is possibly TRBD2 (6 bases). V lost 1 base, J lost 3 bases, and 12 bases lay in between. The CDR3 runs to 15 residues. Germline-derived CDR1 and CDR2 are SGHAT and FQNNGV. The CDR3: CASSLGGDFEETQYF. In DNA form, the CDR3 reads TGTGCCAGCAGCTTAGGTGGGGACTTCGAAGAGACCCAGTACTTC.

About this clone itself: Other DNA sequences of this sample code for an identical CDR3. V and J are TRBV5-6 and TRBJ2-7, with 8 bases identical to TRBD1. Germline V gives CDR1 SGHDT, CDR2 YYEEEE. Germline trimming cut 0 bases from V and 2 bases from J; bases unmatched to any gene: 4. This CDR3 has 15 amino acids. The CDR3 region has the DNA TGTGCCAGCAGCTTGGCCGGGACAGGACCCTACGAGCAGTACTTC. Its translation is CASSLAGTGPYEQYF.

On this clone: The sample has other DNA sequences that encode this CDR3 too. The genes are TRBV2 and TRBJ2-1; D uncertain. This CDR3 region has 15 residues. V gave up 2 bases and J gave up 3 bases, with 11 bases separating them. Germline-derived CDR1 and CDR2 are SNHLY and FYNNEI. CDR3 nucleotide sequence: TGTGCCAGCAGTGAACTAGGTGGAGACTACAATGAGCAGTTCTTC. As protein: CASSELGGDYNEQFF.

This chain uses TRBV6-5 with TRBJ2-2; D uncertain. The CDR3 runs to 13 residues. CDR1 and CDR2 (germline): MNHEY, SVGAGI. V shed 2 bases and J shed 9 bases, with 10 bases lying between them. The chain's CDR3 is CASSYVGLRELFF. The CDR3 coding sequence is TGTGCCAGCAGTTACGTAGGTCTCCGGGAGCTGTTTTTT.

The V gene is TRBV27, the J gene TRBJ1-2, with D hard to call. Germline loops: CDR1 MNHEY, CDR2 SMNVEV (reference sequence). The CDR3 contains 15 residues. V lost 3 bases, J lost 6 bases, and 17 bases lay in between. CDR3: CASSFLRESVNGYTF. The CDR3 coding sequence is TGTGCCAGCAGTTTTCTCCGGGAGTCGGTCAATGGCTACACCTTC.

V gene TRBV5-1 combines with J gene TRBJ1-4; 8 positions agree with TRBD1. With 5 bases clipped from V and 7 bases from J, the junction kept 4 bases outside the gene matches. Looked up from germline, CDR1 is SGHRS and CDR2 is YFSETQ. This CDR3 has 13 amino acids. CDR3 sequence: CASRPTGGEKLFF. The CDR3 region has the DNA TGCGCCAGCAGGCCCACAGGGGGTGAAAAACTGTTTTTT.

The chain couples TRBV5-1 to TRBJ2-1; 9 bases line up with TRBD2. The J segment lost 5 bases and the V segment lost 3 bases, leaving 15 bases of the junction unmatched. The CDR3 runs 18 residues. CDR1 and CDR2 from the germline V gene are SGHRS and YFSETQ. CDR3 bases: TGCGCCAGCAGCTCGACGGCCCTAGCGGGATTGTCCCACAATGAGCAGTTCTTC. Residues: CASSSTALAGLSHNEQFF.

A word on this clone: Other DNA sequences from this sample encode an identical CDR3 as well. This chain connects TRBV28 to TRBJ2-5; D is undetermined. The CDR3 length is 13 residues. V was clipped by 2 bases and J by 2 bases, with 6 bases between them. Germline loops: CDR1 MDHEN, CDR2 SYDVKM. In DNA form, the CDR3 reads TGTGCCAGCAGTTTACGGTCTCAAGAGACCCAGTACTTC. It codes for CASSLRSQETQYF.

The rearrangement links TRBV6-5 to TRBJ2-1, with TRBD2 as a possible D gene (5 bases). Germline V gives CDR1 MNHEY, CDR2 SVGAGI. The germline V and J ends were trimmed by 6 bases and 9 bases, with 12 bases remaining between them. The CDR3 runs 12 residues. CDR3 residues: CASSASWGEQFF. CDR3 sequence (DNA): TGTGCCAGCAGCGCTAGCTGGGGTGAGCAGTTCTTC.

About this clone: Other DNA sequences of this sample code for an identical CDR3. The chain employs TRBV27 and TRBJ1-6, with 9 bases that match TRBD1. V trimming: 4 bases; J trimming: 10 bases; junction bases outside the gene matches: 2. The CDR3 runs 13 residues. CDR1 and CDR2 from the germline V gene are MNHEY and SMNVEV (reference sequence). CDR3 sequence (DNA): TGTGCCAGCAGTTCGGACAGGGGATCACCCCTCCACTTT. It translates to CASSSDRGSPLHF.

The chain joins TRBV4-3 to TRBJ2-5, with TRBD2 matching 11 bases. The CDR3 totals 15 residues. In germline, CDR1 is LGHNA, CDR2 YSLEER. V gave up 6 bases and J gave up 2 bases; unmatched junction bases: 5. The CDR3 region has the DNA TGCGCCAGCAGTCTAGCGGGAGGCCCACAAGAGACCCAGTACTTC. Translating it yields CASSLAGGPQETQYF.

The rearrangement joins TRBV9 to TRBJ2-2; TRBD2 aligns across 12 bases. The V gene end was trimmed by 0 bases and the J gene end by 2 bases; junction bases not matched to a gene: 5. This CDR3 is built from 18 residues. CDR1 SGDLS and CDR2 YYNGEE come from the germline V gene. CDR3 nucleotides: TGTGCCAGCAGCGTAGGCAGAGGACTAGCGGGAAACACCGGGGAGCTGTTTTTT. Amino acid sequence: CASSVGRGLAGNTGELFF.

The gene calls are TRBV7-8 and TRBJ2-7, with 11 bases that match TRBD2. Germline CDR1 and CDR2: SGHVS and FQNEAQ. The CDR3 covers 16 residues. J gave up 6 bases and V 5 bases, and 12 bases lay outside the gene matches. DNA for the CDR3: TGTGCCAGCAGCCCCGGGGCTAGCGGGAGGACGAGCGAGCAGTACTTC. Protein: CASSPGASGRTSEQYF.

The gene calls are TRBV5-4 and TRBJ2-7; D unresolved. The V end lost 2 bases, the J end lost 3 bases, and 12 bases lay between the germline ends. The length of the CDR3 is 14 residues. CDR1 SGHNT and CDR2 YYREEE come from the germline V gene (reference sequence). The chain's CDR3 is CASSLSSNLYEQYF. The CDR3 DNA reads as TGTGCCAGCAGCTTATCGTCCAACCTCTACGAGCAGTACTTC.

This sequence joins TRBV6-1 and TRBJ2-7; TRBD1 aligns across 7 bases. From germline, CDR1 is MNHNS and CDR2 SASEGT. Losses at the gene ends were 7 bases for V and 1 base for J; bases not matched to a gene: 1. CDR3 length equals 12 residues. CDR3 sequence reads: CASKGQSYEQYF. The CDR3 DNA is TGTGCCAGCAAGGGACAGTCCTACGAGCAGTACTTC.

The genes are TRBV5-1 and TRBJ2-1; 10 positions match TRBD1. CDR3 length: 16 residues. The germline CDR1 and CDR2 sequences are SGHRS and YFSETQ. Trimming at V came to 5 bases and at J to 6 bases, leaving 11 bases not matched to a gene. The CDR3 reads CASRAWSGTGVNEQFF. In DNA, the CDR3 is TGCGCCAGCAGAGCTTGGTCCGGGACAGGGGTCAATGAGCAGTTCTTC.

The rearrangement links TRBV4-1 to TRBJ2-7; D is unclear. Germline CDR1 and CDR2: MGHRA and YSYEKL. Deletions cut 1 base from V and 6 bases from J, with 13 bases between. The CDR3 spans 14 residues. CDR3 protein: CASSQARTALEQYF. CDR3 nucleotide sequence: TGCGCCAGCAGCCAAGCGCGGACCGCCCTCGAGCAGTACTTC.

The J gene is TRBJ2-7, the V gene TRBV7-9; D not certain. CDR3 length equals 14 residues. Trimming cost V 5 bases and J 2 bases, with 13 bases left between them. Germline lookup yields CDR1 SEHNR and CDR2 FQNEAQ (reference sequence). The CDR3 DNA reads as TGTGCCAGCAGCCCAGACACGATTACCTACGAGCAGTACTTC. Protein: CASSPDTITYEQYF.

This clone was seen only a few times. This chain joins TRBV5-1 and TRBJ1-1; 8 bases fit TRBD1. The germline gives CDR1 SGHRS, CDR2 YFSETQ. The CDR3 spans 17 residues. J gave up 4 bases and V 0 bases, and 11 bases lay outside the gene matches. The CDR3, as DNA: TGCGCCAGCAGCTTGGCGAGACAGGGGTACTTGATCACTGAAGCTTTCTTT. Translation gives CASSLARQGYLITEAFF.

The rearrangement links TRBV29-1 to TRBJ1-2; a possible D gene is TRBD1 (6 bases). The CDR3 has 15 amino acids. Trimming removed 1 base from V and 8 bases from J, with 20 bases in between. Looked up from germline, CDR1 is SQVTM and CDR2 is ANQGSEA. CDR3 sequence: CSVEGLGQNARGYTF. DNA of the CDR3: TGCAGCGTTGAAGGTTTGGGACAAAACGCCAGGGGCTACACCTTC.

CDR3 sequence (DNA): TGTGCCAGCAGCTTAGCAATGGCGGGGGTGCGCGACAATGAGCAGTTCTTC. It codes for CASSLAMAGVRDNEQFF. This sequence joins TRBV7-8 and TRBJ2-1; 7 bases are shared with TRBD2. J gave up 5 bases and V 0 bases, and 10 bases lay outside the gene matches. The CDR3 contains 17 residues. Germline lookup yields CDR1 SGHVS and CDR2 FQNEAQ.

The genes are TRBV25-1 and TRBJ2-1; no clear D. The CDR3 has 10 amino acids. Germline CDR1 and CDR2: MGHDK and SYGVNS. V dropped 5 bases and J dropped 9 bases, with 5 bases sitting between them. CDR3 residues: CASSLIEQFF. For the CDR3, the DNA is TGTGCCAGCAGTTTAATTGAGCAGTTCTTC.

The V gene is TRBV19, the J gene TRBJ1-5, with TRBD1 matching over 10 bases. This CDR3 region has 20 residues. J was trimmed by 0 bases and V by 2 bases; bases with no gene match: 13. From germline, CDR1 is LNHDA and CDR2 SQIVND (reference sequence). CDR3 nucleotides: TGTGCCAGTAGTATAATATTCGTTGGACAGGGGGTTGATAGCAATCAGCCCCAGCATTTT. Amino acid sequence: CASSIIFVGQGVDSNQPQHF.